Following are 23 T cell receptor beta chains from one sample sequenced in a study of shared clonotypes between healthy human individuals. The data were produced by immunoSEQ multiplex PCR, yet TCRdb's version contains in-frame clones alone and is incomplete. The data hold some 700,000 clones, with roughly 91% observed a single time. Sequenced input: memory CD8+ T cells from PBMCs. Subset: CD45RO+ cells pooled with CCR7-negative TemRA cells. The receptors were gathered from a man between 18 and 35 years old in good health. Some clones in this sample may be carry-over from other donors' samples.

The J gene is TRBJ2-7, the V gene TRBV28; 8 bases line up with TRBD2. The CDR3 runs to 15 residues. V shed 3 bases, J shed 4 bases, and the junction held 8 bases outside the gene matches. Germline assignment: CDR1 MDHEN and CDR2 SYDVKM. The CDR3 DNA reads as TGTGCCAGCAGTTTCCCCCCAGCGGGAGTGTACGAGCAGTACTTC. Translated, it gives CASSFPPAGVYEQYF.

The chain carries TRBV4-2 and TRBJ2-7; maybe TRBD2 (5 bases). The germline V gene has CDR1 LGHNA and CDR2 YNFKEQ. Trimming shortened V by 5 bases and J by 3 bases, and 14 bases separated the two germline ends. This CDR3 has 14 residues. This CDR3 is CASSEGARGYEQYF. CDR3 bases: TGTGCCAGCAGCGAGGGAGCCCGGGGCTACGAGCAGTACTTC.

The chain is built from TRBV18 and TRBJ1-5, with TRBD1 as a possible D gene (6 bases). V lost 2 bases and J 3 bases, leaving 17 bases between the germline ends. This CDR3 spans 17 amino acids. Per the germline V gene, CDR1 is KGHSH and CDR2 is LQKENI. The CDR3 loop reads CASSPDMNPGDNQPQHF. The CDR3 nucleotides are TGTGCCAGCTCACCAGATATGAACCCAGGGGACAATCAGCCCCAGCATTTT.

This chain uses TRBV27 with TRBJ1-5; TRBD1 aligns across 11 bases. Germline trimming cut 3 bases from V and 6 bases from J; bases unmatched to any gene: 16. Looked up from germline, CDR1 is MNHEY and CDR2 is SMNVEV (reference sequence). This CDR3 has 19 amino acids. The CDR3 region has the DNA TGTGCCAGCAGTTTTCTCAACCCGTTTGGGACAGGGGGAAGTCAGCCCCAGCATTTT. Encoded protein: CASSFLNPFGTGGSQPQHF.

This sequence joins TRBV29-1 and TRBJ2-2; D call uncertain. In germline, CDR1 is SQVTM, CDR2 ANQGSEA. The germline V and J ends were trimmed by 0 bases and 7 bases, with 6 bases remaining between them. The CDR3 sequence is 12 residues long. CDR3 DNA: TGCAGCGTTGAAGAGGGCGGCGGGGAGCTGTTTTTT. This gives the protein CSVEEGGGELFF.

This rearrangement joins TRBV20-1 to TRBJ1-1, with D tentatively TRBD1 (6 bases). The germline V gene encodes CDR1 DFQATT and CDR2 SNEGSKA (reference sequence). The CDR3 covers 11 residues. The CDR3 region has the DNA TGCAACCCTGGGGGGCGGGCTGAAGCTTTCTTT. It is translated as CNPGGRAEAFF.

The rearrangement joins TRBV28 to TRBJ2-7; D perhaps matches TRBD1 (6 bases). The CDR3 is 14 residues long. V was trimmed by 4 bases and J by 3 bases, leaving 13 bases between them. Germline V gives CDR1 MDHEN, CDR2 SYDVKM. CDR3 sequence reads: CASSYRDGVYEQYF. CDR3 bases: TGTGCCAGCAGTTACAGGGATGGGGTCTACGAGCAGTACTTC. Using reference TRBV28 and TRBJ2-7 for the parts outside the CDR3, the full variable domain is DVKVTQSSRYLVKRTGEKVFLECVQDMDHENMFWYRQDPGLGLRLIYFSYDVKMKEKGDIPEGYSVSREKKERFSLILESASTNQTSMYLCASSYRDGVYEQYFGPGTRLTVT.

The chain is built from TRBV9 and TRBJ2-5, with TRBD2 matching over 10 bases. CDR3 length: 15 residues. Germline V gene sequence: CDR1 SGDLS, CDR2 YYNGEE. The ends lost 2 bases at V and 5 bases at J; junction bases unmatched: 6. The CDR3 spells CASSVSAGGLETQYF. Written as DNA, the CDR3 is TGTGCCAGCAGCGTCTCAGCGGGAGGGCTGGAGACCCAGTACTTC.

The sample holds many counts of this clone. This sequence joins TRBV4-1 and TRBJ2-5, with 11 bases lining up with TRBD1. CDR3 size: 16 residues. Trimming cost V 3 bases and J 5 bases; bases outside gene matches: 8. The germline gives CDR1 MGHRA, CDR2 YSYEKL. The CDR3 protein is CASSQAGTGGRETQYF. The CDR3 DNA follows: TGCGCCAGCAGCCAGGCCGGGACAGGGGGTCGCGAGACCCAGTACTTC.

The rearrangement joins TRBV27 to TRBJ2-7; D is uncertain. Trimming removed 5 bases from V and 2 bases from J, with 13 bases in between. In germline, CDR1 is MNHEY, CDR2 SMNVEV (reference sequence). The CDR3 sequence is 14 residues long. The CDR3 spells CASSPQGIPYEQYF. DNA for the CDR3: TGTGCCAGCAGTCCTCAAGGGATCCCCTACGAGCAGTACTTC.

The rearrangement joins TRBV6-4 to TRBJ1-2, with 7 positions matching TRBD1. Germline V gene sequence: CDR1 MRHNA, CDR2 SNTAGT. The CDR3 is 13 residues long. V trimming: 8 bases; J trimming: 3 bases; junction bases outside the gene matches: 6. CDR3 sequence: CASSETGHYGYTF. The CDR3 DNA follows: TGTGCCAGCTCCGAGACAGGGCACTATGGCTACACCTTC.

In this sample, this clone turned up a few times. The sample holds other DNA sequences that translate to the same CDR3. The chain uses TRBV9 and TRBJ2-7; possibly TRBD2 for D (6 bases). The V end was cut by 3 bases, the J end by 1 base, with 11 bases between. CDR1 and CDR2 from the germline V gene are SGDLS and YYNGEE. This CDR3 region has 14 residues. CDR3 bases: TGTGCCAGCAGCGGCCGGGACTCATCCTACGAGCAGTACTTC. This sequence encodes CASSGRDSSYEQYF.

V usage is TRBV10-3 and J usage is TRBJ2-3, with unresolved D. Trimming left V 1 base short and J 0 bases short, with 5 bases between. The germline CDR1 and CDR2 sequences are ENHRY and SYGVKD. The length of the CDR3 is 14 residues. CDR3 amino acids: CAISEWHSTDTQYF. The CDR3 coding sequence is TGTGCCATCAGTGAGTGGCATAGCACAGATACGCAGTATTTT.

This clone is a singleton in its sample. The chain joins TRBV9 to TRBJ2-7; a possible D gene is TRBD1 (6 bases). V was pared by 5 bases and J by 1 base, with 13 bases between. This CDR3 has 14 residues. Per germline, CDR1 SGDLS and CDR2 YYNGEE. CDR3 nucleotides: TGTGCCAGCAGTCGTGGGGGCAGTTCCTACGAGCAGTACTTC. Translated, it gives CASSRGGSSYEQYF.

CDR3: CASMKYNEQFF. CDR3 DNA: TGTGCCAGTATGAAATACAATGAGCAGTTCTTC. V gene TRBV19 combines with J gene TRBJ2-1; no firm D call. Germline CDR1 and CDR2: LNHDA and SQIVND (reference sequence). V was clipped by 7 bases and J by 4 bases, with 5 bases between them. The CDR3 is 11 residues long.

The chain carries TRBV27 and TRBJ2-7; TRBD2 might be the D (7 bases). Trimming took 5 bases from V and 4 from J, leaving 18 bases between them. CDR3 length: 15 amino acids. In germline, CDR1 is MNHEY, CDR2 SMNVEV (reference sequence). CDR3 sequence: CASSLVSGGWYEQYF. CDR3 DNA sequence: TGTGCCAGCAGTCTGGTTTCGGGGGGCTGGTACGAGCAGTACTTC.

The chain recombines TRBV6-1 with TRBJ1-3, with D possibly being TRBD1 (6 bases). The V gene lost 7 bases and the J gene lost 4 bases, with 14 bases spanning the gap. The CDR3 is made up of 14 amino acids. Looked up from germline, CDR1 is MNHNS and CDR2 is SASEGT. The CDR3 here is CASTPGDPGNTIYF. The DNA for the CDR3 is TGTGCCAGCACCCCAGGGGATCCCGGAAACACCATATATTTT.

V usage is TRBV7-2 and J usage is TRBJ2-3; 12 bases are a match to TRBD2. The trim removed 5 bases at V and 10 bases at J, leaving 10 bases unmatched. Germline-derived CDR1 and CDR2 are SGHTA and FQGNSA. The CDR3 contains 15 residues. The CDR3 protein is CASSQGLAGGPAQYF. For the CDR3, the DNA is TGTGCCAGCAGCCAGGGGCTAGCGGGAGGGCCGGCGCAGTATTTT.

The CDR3 region is CSVDRRGGQETQYF. The CDR3 DNA follows: TGCAGCGTTGATAGGAGGGGGGGGCAAGAGACCCAGTACTTC. This sequence joins TRBV29-1 and TRBJ2-5, with D perhaps matching TRBD2 (7 bases). V was clipped by 3 bases and J by 2 bases, with 13 bases between them. The germline V gene has CDR1 SQVTM and CDR2 ANQGSEA. The CDR3 has 14 residues.

V usage is TRBV6-5 and J usage is TRBJ2-7, with D perhaps matching TRBD1 or TRBD2 (5 bases each). The germline CDR1 and CDR2 sequences are MNHEY and SVGAGI. The V gene lost 7 bases and the J gene lost 4 bases, with 17 bases spanning the gap. The CDR3 loop spans 14 amino acids. The CDR3 loop reads CASTLTRGTYEQYF. CDR3 DNA: TGTGCCAGCACCTTAACTCGGGGCACGTACGAGCAGTACTTC.

The V call is TRBV2, the J call TRBJ2-1; tentative D call: TRBD2 (6 bases). Deletions cut 8 bases from V and 1 base from J, with 18 bases between. CDR3 length equals 16 residues. Germline CDR1 and CDR2: SNHLY and FYNNEI. CDR3 sequence (DNA): TGTGCCAGCGGGGATGGGGTTAGCGGTTCCTACAATGAGCAGTTCTTC. Encoded protein: CASGDGVSGSYNEQFF.

The chain is built from TRBV15 and TRBJ1-2; 8 bases line up with TRBD1. Per the germline V gene, CDR1 is LNHNV and CDR2 is YYDKDF (reference sequence). V trimming: 3 bases; J trimming: 8 bases; junction bases outside the gene matches: 5. CDR3 length: 13 residues. The CDR3 spells CATSRTGARGYTF. In nucleotides, the CDR3 is TGTGCCACCAGCAGGACAGGGGCCAGGGGCTACACCTTC.

The chain is built from TRBV28 and TRBJ2-3; no clear D gene. Germline V gene lookup returns CDR1 MDHEN and CDR2 SYDVKM. This CDR3 contains 10 residues. Trimming removed 6 bases from V and 8 bases from J, with 6 bases in between. CDR3 coding DNA: TGTGCCAGCAGCCGCCGTACGCAGTATTTT. Its translation: CASSRRTQYF.